This T cell receptor (beta chain) is from a study of human T cells and chemical hapten exposure. The wider study: TCR yield per sample varied, mainly due to pooled library volumes.

Each CDR3 protein gets one entry after TCRdb re-called the RACE reads with MiXCR. The sample yields over 150,000 distinct CDR3 sequences, around a quarter seen once. The time point was: patch test 3, about 24 weeks after DPC sensitization. Treatment defined: therapeutic diphenylcyclopropenone sensitization with weekly scalp DPC. Patients had alopecia, were aged 18 to 70, and were not pregnant. This clonotype was seen more than once but under ten times. The target antigen is unknown. Study-wide findings and caveats: Versus controls, expanded TCRs had significantly more large CDR3 similarity clusters.

Sample: whole blood, taken in connection with sensitization to the hapten diphenylcyclopropenone (DPC). This sequence was found in a woman younger than 30 with alopecia areata. Some clones in this sample may be carry-over from other donors' samples.

CDR3 protein: CSARVVGLAGWVQYF. The CDR3 DNA reads TGCAGTGCTAGAGTAGTGGGACTAGCGGGGTGGGTCCAGTACTTC. This chain uses TRBV20-1 with TRBJ2-5, with TRBD2 matching 13 bases. Germline CDR1 and CDR2: DFQATT and SNEGSKA (reference sequence). The CDR3 is 15 residues long. With V trimmed by 1 base and J by 10 bases, 9 bases remained unmatched.